The 25 T cell receptor beta chains below all came from one sample that was sequenced in a study of CD8 T cells in Susac syndrome. Reverse transcription used 0.5 to 1 ug RNA and random hexamers. MiXCR was run by TCRdb on the immunoSEQ multiplex PCR reads, yielding one entry per CDR3 protein. This table holds about 83,000 distinct CDR3 sequences, about 95% found once. Sequencing was done on a sample of CD8+ T cells from PBMCs. These TCRs come from a human donor with Susac syndrome.

The chain links TRBV30 to TRBJ2-1; perhaps TRBD2 as D (6 bases). Deletions cut 4 bases from V and 4 bases from J, with 11 bases between. The CDR3 runs to 13 residues. Germline V gene data show CDR1 as GTSNPN and CDR2 as SVGIG (reference sequence). CDR3 in amino acids: CAWNVGGYNEQFF. As DNA, the CDR3 is TGTGCCTGGAATGTCGGGGGTTACAATGAGCAGTTCTTC.

The rearrangement joins TRBV2 to TRBJ2-5; 9 nucleotides align to TRBD2. The CDR3 is made up of 15 amino acids. The ends lost 3 bases at V and 1 base at J; junction bases unmatched: 3. CDR1 is SNHLY and CDR2 is FYNNEI in the germline V gene. In DNA, the CDR3 is TGTGCCAGCAGTGACCCTAGCGGGATCCAAGAGACCCAGTACTTC. It specifies CASSDPSGIQETQYF.

The chain joins TRBV27 to TRBJ2-5; D is possibly TRBD2 (5 bases). The CDR3 is made up of 11 amino acids. Trimming left V 6 bases short and J 4 bases short, with 6 bases between. Per the germline V gene, CDR1 is MNHEY and CDR2 is SMNVEV (reference sequence). CDR3 sequence (DNA): TGTGCCAGCAGGGGGAGAGAGACCCAGTACTTC. Translation: CASRGRETQYF.

The chain employs TRBV21-1 and TRBJ1-2. TRBV21-1 represents a pseudogene. The CDR3 totals 10 residues. CDR3 loop: CASGPLRYTF. The CDR3 DNA follows: TGTGCCAGCGGGCCCCTTCGCTACACCTTC.

J is TRBJ2-7 and V is TRBV6-2 or TRBV6-3; the match to TRBD1 covers 8 bases. The junction had 10 bases not matched to a gene; V was cut back by 4 bases and J by 5 bases. The CDR3 totals 15 residues. Germline V gene lookup returns CDR1 MNHEY and CDR2 SVGEGT. The CDR3 protein is CASSSAGGHSDEQYF. Here the CDR3 DNA reads TGTGCCAGCAGTTCTGCAGGGGGCCACAGCGACGAGCAGTACTTC.

The CDR3 region is CASSLATTGQGAYGYTF. The CDR3 region has the DNA TGCGCCAGCAGCTTGGCCACTACGGGACAGGGGGCCTATGGCTACACCTTC. V is TRBV5-1 and J is TRBJ1-2, with 12 positions matching TRBD1. Germline-derived CDR1 and CDR2 are SGHRS and YFSETQ. CDR3 length: 17 residues. V lost 0 bases and J lost 4; bases outside the gene matches: 7.

This chain uses TRBV25-1 with TRBJ2-7; a possible D gene is TRBD1 (5 bases). With 5 bases removed from V and 2 bases from J, the gap between germline ends came to 7 bases. The CDR3 length is 12 residues. Germline CDR1 and CDR2: MGHDK and SYGVNS. The CDR3 nucleotides read TGTGCCAGCAGTCCCAGGGCCTACGAGCAGTACTTC. Translated, it gives CASSPRAYEQYF.

The chain links TRBV9 to TRBJ2-3; TRBD2 agrees at 7 bases. The V gene end was trimmed by 0 bases and the J gene end by 2 bases; junction bases not matched to a gene: 6. Germline V gene data show CDR1 as SGDLS and CDR2 as YYNGEE. The CDR3 is made up of 16 amino acids. The DNA for the CDR3 is TGTGCCAGCAGCGTAGCTAGCGGCCTTCACACAGATACGCAGTATTTT. It encodes CASSVASGLHTDTQYF.

CDR3 residues: CASSTKSGRENYEQYF. CDR3 in DNA: TGTGCCAGCAGTACCAAAAGCGGGAGAGAGAACTACGAGCAGTACTTC. J is TRBJ2-7 and V is TRBV6-1, with 8 bases matching TRBD2. CDR3 length: 16 amino acids. The germline gives CDR1 MNHNS, CDR2 SASEGT. The trim removed 5 bases at V and 3 bases at J, leaving 12 bases unmatched.

J is TRBJ2-2 and V is TRBV12-3 or TRBV12-4, with TRBD1 matching 11 bases. This CDR3 has 15 amino acids. V lost 6 bases, J lost 5 bases, and 5 bases stayed unmatched. The CDR3 loop is CASSRDRGFTGELFF. CDR3 bases: TGTGCCAGCAGCCGGGACAGGGGGTTTACCGGGGAGCTGTTTTTT.

The chain combines TRBV7-8 with TRBJ1-3; D unresolved. V lost 1 base and J 0 bases, leaving 4 bases between the germline ends. The CDR3 totals 14 residues. Germline V gene data show CDR1 as SGHVS and CDR2 as FQNEAQ. The CDR3, as DNA: TGTGCCAGCAGCTTAGATGCCTCTGGAAACACCATATATTTT. Residues: CASSLDASGNTIYF. Drawing the rest from reference TRBV7-8 and TRBJ1-3, the complete variable domain is GAGVSQSPRYKVAKRGQDVALRCDPISGHVSLFWYQQALGQGPEFLTYFQNEAQLDKSGLPSDRFFAERPEGSVSTLKIQRTQQEDSAVYLCASSLDASGNTIYFGEGSWLTVV.

This clonotype appeared once. This sequence joins TRBV5-8 and TRBJ2-7; 11 nucleotides line up with TRBD2. V shed 4 bases, J shed 4 bases, and the junction held 7 bases outside the gene matches. The CDR3 loop spans 15 amino acids. From germline, CDR1 is SGHTS and CDR2 YDEGEE. The CDR3: CASSHPLAGEYEQYF. Here the CDR3 DNA reads TGTGCCAGCAGCCACCCACTAGCGGGAGAGTACGAGCAGTACTTC.

The gene calls are TRBV4-1 and TRBJ1-1; D is perhaps TRBD1 (6 bases). The CDR3 consists of 16 residues. Trimming removed 0 bases from V and 4 bases from J, with 15 bases in between. The V gene's germline CDR1 is MGHRA and CDR2 YSYEKL. The CDR3: CASSQDGRGGVTEAFF. In DNA, the CDR3 is TGCGCCAGCAGCCAAGACGGCAGGGGAGGCGTCACTGAAGCTTTCTTT.

The chain has TRBV29-1 and TRBJ2-3; either TRBD1 or TRBD2 may supply D (5 bases each). Trimming took 3 bases from V and 0 from J, leaving 13 bases between them. The CDR3 has 15 amino acids. Germline CDR1 SQVTM, CDR2 ANQGSEA. The CDR3: CSVEVGETSTDTQYF. Written as DNA, the CDR3 is TGCAGCGTTGAGGTGGGGGAGACTAGCACAGATACGCAGTATTTT.

The chain is built from TRBV29-1 and TRBJ2-1; D is undetermined. Germline V gene sequence: CDR1 SQVTM, CDR2 ANQGSEA. CDR3 length: 12 residues. The V end lost 0 bases, the J end lost 3 bases, and 3 bases lay between the germline ends. CDR3 sequence (DNA): TGCAGCGTTGAAGATCACTACAATGAGCAGTTCTTC. Protein sequence: CSVEDHYNEQFF.

The V gene is TRBV9, the J gene TRBJ1-2; D remains ambiguous. The V end was cut by 3 bases, the J end by 4 bases, with 19 bases between. The CDR3 covers 16 residues. The germline V gene encodes CDR1 SGDLS and CDR2 YYNGEE. The CDR3 nucleotides read TGTGCCAGCAGCGCTCCTTCGGCAGGACCTTTCTATGGCTACACCTTC. Protein product: CASSAPSAGPFYGYTF.

This clonotype has a single count. The chain combines TRBV29-1 with TRBJ2-1; 10 bases agree with TRBD2. V lost 7 bases and J lost 3; bases outside the gene matches: 6. The CDR3 extends over 14 amino acids. Germline loops: CDR1 SQVTM, CDR2 ANQGSEA. The CDR3 reads CSGAGLANYNEQFF. Written as DNA, the CDR3 is TGCAGCGGCGCGGGACTAGCGAACTACAATGAGCAGTTCTTC.

The chain links TRBV29-1 to TRBJ2-3, with D tentatively TRBD2 (6 bases). The germline V and J ends were trimmed by 7 bases and 4 bases, with 18 bases remaining between them. Germline CDR1 reads SQVTM; CDR2 reads ANQGSEA. The CDR3 consists of 14 residues. CDR3 in amino acids: CSAPGDSVADTQYF. The CDR3 coding sequence is TGCAGCGCCCCCGGGGACTCCGTCGCAGATACGCAGTATTTT.

The chain has TRBV18 and TRBJ2-3; no definite D call. The CDR3 covers 13 residues. CDR1 and CDR2 from the germline V gene are KGHSH and LQKENI. Trimming removed 0 bases from V and 5 bases from J, with 6 bases in between. The CDR3 reads CASSPPAVDTQYF. Here the CDR3 DNA reads TGTGCCAGCTCACCACCGGCTGTAGATACGCAGTATTTT.

The chain employs TRBV20-1 and TRBJ2-5; TRBD2 matches 8 bases. The CDR3 consists of 15 residues. Trimming cost V 0 bases and J 5 bases; bases outside gene matches: 8. The germline V gene encodes CDR1 DFQATT and CDR2 SNEGSKA (reference sequence). This CDR3 reads CSARDLSGSRETQYF. The CDR3 DNA follows: TGCAGTGCTAGAGATCTCAGCGGGAGCCGTGAGACCCAGTACTTC.

The V gene is TRBV19, the J gene TRBJ1-4; D unresolved. CDR3 length: 13 residues. The V end lost 10 bases, the J end lost 6 bases, and 15 bases lay between the germline ends. The germline CDR1 and CDR2 sequences are LNHDA and SQIVND (reference sequence). CDR3 residues: CATCPGDHEKLFF. CDR3 nucleotide sequence: TGTGCCACCTGCCCCGGGGATCATGAAAAACTGTTTTTT.

This chain uses TRBV20-1 with TRBJ2-1; D gene unclear. With 5 bases removed from V and 4 bases from J, the gap between germline ends came to 6 bases. CDR3 length equals 11 residues. CDR1 and CDR2 (germline): DFQATT, SNEGSKA (reference sequence). The DNA of the CDR3 is TGCAGTGCTCCGAAGTACAATGAGCAGTTCTTC. Translated: CSAPKYNEQFF.

CDR3 sequence: CASSLRGRSFSYEQYF. The CDR3 nucleotides read TGTGCCAGCAGTTTACGGGGGCGAAGCTTCTCCTACGAGCAGTACTTC. The rearrangement joins TRBV28 to TRBJ2-7; TRBD1 or TRBD2 may be the D gene (6 bases each). Germline-derived CDR1 and CDR2 are MDHEN and SYDVKM. V was pared by 2 bases and J by 0 bases, with 14 bases between. This CDR3 has 16 amino acids.

This clonotype was detected once. This chain joins TRBV28 and TRBJ2-7, with D tentatively TRBD1 (6 bases). The ends were cut back, 3 bases at V and 3 bases at J, with 12 bases in the middle. CDR1 is MDHEN and CDR2 is SYDVKM in the germline V gene. The CDR3 has 14 amino acids. The CDR3 DNA follows: TGTGCCAGCAGTTTTCGTACAGGGCGCTACGAGCAGTACTTC. It codes for CASSFRTGRYEQYF.

As DNA, the CDR3 is TGTGCCAGCAGCTCGCCGGGGGGCGAGCAGTACTTC. It translates to CASSSPGGEQYF. V and J are TRBV5-4 and TRBJ2-7, with 7 bases identical to TRBD2. Trimming took 3 bases from V and 6 from J; bases not matched to a gene: 3. CDR1 SGHNT and CDR2 YYREEE come from the germline V gene (reference sequence). The CDR3 spans 12 residues.